A single sample gave rise to the 9 T cell receptor beta chains below, sequenced in a study of blood T cell repertoires in COVID-19. Profiled with immunoSEQ multiplex PCR; TCRdb holds only in-frame clones, not every one. This sample has around 270,000 clones, with around 84% found just once. The sequenced material came from peripheral blood. The receptors were gathered from a man between 60 and 70 years old with acute or convalescent COVID-19.

The chain has TRBV7-2 and TRBJ1-3; D might be TRBD1 (5 bases). CDR3 size: 15 residues. The V gene lost 2 bases and the J gene lost 0 bases, with 8 bases spanning the gap. The V gene's germline CDR1 is SGHTA and CDR2 FQGNSA. Written as DNA, the CDR3 is TGTGCCAGCAGCTTACTTAGGGGCTCTGGAAACACCATATATTTT. This sequence encodes CASSLLRGSGNTIYF.

This chain joins TRBV28 and TRBJ1-4, with 8 bases aligning to TRBD1. Germline-derived CDR1 and CDR2 are MDHEN and SYDVKM. The CDR3 covers 14 residues. Unmatched junction bases numbered 4, after V lost 5 bases and J lost 5 bases. The CDR3 region is CASSVRGLNEKLFF. DNA for the CDR3: TGTGCCAGCAGTGTCAGGGGGCTAAATGAAAAACTGTTTTTT.

This clone occurred once. As DNA, the CDR3 is TGCGCCAGCAGCCAAGATTTCGCCCTAGGTTGGTACGAGCAGTACTTC. Its protein product is CASSQDFALGWYEQYF. The gene calls are TRBV4-3 and TRBJ2-7, with D unresolved. The germline gives CDR1 LGHNA, CDR2 YSLEER. The CDR3 runs 16 residues. The germline V and J ends were trimmed by 0 bases and 4 bases, with 16 bases remaining between them.

V is TRBV29-1 and J is TRBJ2-7; 8 bases are shared with TRBD2. The CDR3 runs 12 residues. CDR1 is SQVTM and CDR2 is ANQGSEA in the germline V gene. V trimming: 7 bases; J trimming: 3 bases; junction bases outside the gene matches: 5. This CDR3 reads CSAAGTSYEQYF. For the CDR3, the DNA is TGCAGCGCCGCAGGGACTAGCTACGAGCAGTACTTC.

This chain joins TRBV10-1 and TRBJ2-1, with 8 bases that match TRBD2. The germline CDR1 and CDR2 sequences are WNHNN and SYGVQD (reference sequence). The CDR3 runs to 16 residues. Trimming cost V 8 bases and J 1 base; bases outside gene matches: 10. The CDR3 region is CASGESGGSSYNEQFF. The CDR3 region has the DNA TGCGCCAGCGGGGAAAGCGGGGGATCTTCCTACAATGAGCAGTTCTTC.

The chain carries TRBV18 and TRBJ2-3; TRBD1 aligns across 7 bases. CDR3 length: 15 amino acids. Germline CDR1 KGHSH, CDR2 LQKENI. Trimming took 3 bases from V and 4 from J; bases not matched to a gene: 7. The CDR3 DNA reads as TGTGCCAGCTCACCGACAGGGTCCCGGGCAGATACGCAGTATTTT. Its translation is CASSPTGSRADTQYF.

In this sample, this clone turned up once. The CDR3 DNA sequence: TGTGCCAGCAGTATCGGACAGGGATCCTACGAGCAGTACTTC. Amino acid sequence: CASSIGQGSYEQYF. This chain links TRBV27 with TRBJ2-7; 8 nucleotides line up with TRBD1. This CDR3 is 14 amino acids long. V shed 5 bases, J shed 1 base, and the junction held 4 bases outside the gene matches. Germline-derived CDR1 and CDR2 are MNHEY and SMNVEV (reference sequence).

This rearrangement joins TRBV19 to TRBJ2-3, with D possibly TRBD2 on 5 matching bases. The CDR3 length is 15 residues. Germline CDR1 reads LNHDA; CDR2 reads SQIVND (reference sequence). Trimming shortened V by 3 bases and J by 0 bases, and 10 bases separated the two germline ends. For the CDR3, the DNA is TGTGCCAGTAGTATCGGACTCGAAAGCACAGATACGCAGTATTTT. Translating it yields CASSIGLESTDTQYF.

This clone has only a few counts. An end of the junction does not agree with germline; a read error may underlie this. The rearrangement links TRBV28 to TRBJ1-2; D is undetermined. Germline V gives CDR1 MDHEN, CDR2 SYDVKM. The length of the CDR3 is 12 residues. DNA of the CDR3: TGTGCCTGCAGGAGAGCTAATCATGGCTACACCTTC. Its protein product is CACRRANHGYTF.